Reported below is one T cell receptor beta chain. Its antigen is as yet unknown. The data stem from a study of long-term antiretroviral therapy in people with HIV. Notes on the study in general: CDR3 length ranges were narrower in HIV repertoires than in controls.

Every single participant having HIV got treatment inside the United States. Each sample contained 1-10 million cryopreserved PBMC, thawed before DNA extraction. The CDR3 spans 16 residues. The germline V and J ends were trimmed by 1 base and 4 bases, with 17 bases remaining between them. Germline CDR1 SGHVS, CDR2 FQNEAQ. The immunoSEQ assay was v3.0, run at survey level. Some clones are missing from TCRdb's copy, which holds only in-frame ones; the method was immunoSEQ multiplex PCR. The table includes some 18,000 clones, 60% to 85% detected once. Specimen: unsorted PBMCs, collected at the start of antiretroviral therapy, before treatment. The sequence was obtained from a man aged 18 to 29 with HIV. The genes are TRBV7-8 and TRBJ2-7; unclear D gene. CDR3 nucleotide sequence: TGTGCCAGCAGCTTAGGGCGATCCACCGCATTTTACGAGCAGTACTTC. Translating gives CASSLGRSTAFYEQYF.